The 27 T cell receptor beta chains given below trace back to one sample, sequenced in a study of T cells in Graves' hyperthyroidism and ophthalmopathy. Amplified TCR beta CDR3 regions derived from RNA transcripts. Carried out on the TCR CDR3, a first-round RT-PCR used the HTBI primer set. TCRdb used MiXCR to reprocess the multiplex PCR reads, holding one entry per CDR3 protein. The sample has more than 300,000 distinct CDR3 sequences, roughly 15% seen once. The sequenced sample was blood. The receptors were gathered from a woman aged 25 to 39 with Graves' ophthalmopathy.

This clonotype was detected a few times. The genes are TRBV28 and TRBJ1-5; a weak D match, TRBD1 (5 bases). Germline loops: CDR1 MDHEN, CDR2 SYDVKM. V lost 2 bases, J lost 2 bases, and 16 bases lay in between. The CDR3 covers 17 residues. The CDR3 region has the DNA TGTGCCAGCAGTTTAGGCCGGTTGGGACGTGGCAATCAGCCCCAGCATTTT. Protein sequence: CASSLGRLGRGNQPQHF.

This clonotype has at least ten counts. The CDR3 DNA reads TGCAGTGCTAGCTACCGTTCGGTCAATACGCAGTATTTT. Its protein is CSASYRSVNTQYF. This chain connects TRBV20-1 to TRBJ2-3; D not resolved. V lost 3 bases and J 7 bases, leaving 14 bases between the germline ends. Germline CDR1 DFQATT, CDR2 SNEGSKA (reference sequence). The CDR3 length is 13 residues.

CDR3: CASSLSGASFHEQFF. The CDR3 region has the DNA TGTGCCAGCAGCTTATCCGGGGCTAGTTTCCATGAGCAGTTCTTC. The chain employs TRBV11-1 and TRBJ2-1, with D perhaps being TRBD1 or TRBD2 (5 bases each). This CDR3 contains 15 residues. Trimming took off 2 bases at V and 8 bases at J, with 16 bases between the two ends. Germline CDR1 SGHAT, CDR2 FQDESV (reference sequence).

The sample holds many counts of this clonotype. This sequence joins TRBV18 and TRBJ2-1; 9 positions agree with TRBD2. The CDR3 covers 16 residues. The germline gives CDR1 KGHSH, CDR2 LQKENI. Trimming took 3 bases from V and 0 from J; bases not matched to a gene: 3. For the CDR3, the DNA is TGTGCCAGCTCACCTATGACTAGCGGCTCCTACAATGAGCAGTTCTTC. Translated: CASSPMTSGSYNEQFF.

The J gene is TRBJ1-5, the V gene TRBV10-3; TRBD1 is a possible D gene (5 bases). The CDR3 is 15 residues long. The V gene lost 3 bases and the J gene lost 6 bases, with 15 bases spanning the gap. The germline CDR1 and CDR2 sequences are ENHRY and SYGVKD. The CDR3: CAISDGDSEGQPQHF. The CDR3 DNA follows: TGTGCCATCAGTGACGGGGACTCAGAAGGTCAGCCCCAGCATTTT.

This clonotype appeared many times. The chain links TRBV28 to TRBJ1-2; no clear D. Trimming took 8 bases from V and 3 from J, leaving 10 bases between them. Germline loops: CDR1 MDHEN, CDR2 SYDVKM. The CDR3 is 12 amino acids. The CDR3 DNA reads TGTGCCAGCTTCCTTCTGGACTATGGCTACACCTTC. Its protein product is CASFLLDYGYTF.

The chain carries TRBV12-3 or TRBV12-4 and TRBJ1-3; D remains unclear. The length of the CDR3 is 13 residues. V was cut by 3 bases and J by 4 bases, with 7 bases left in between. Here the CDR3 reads CASSFYGGNTIYF. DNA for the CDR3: TGTGCCAGCAGTTTCTATGGAGGAAACACCATATATTTT.

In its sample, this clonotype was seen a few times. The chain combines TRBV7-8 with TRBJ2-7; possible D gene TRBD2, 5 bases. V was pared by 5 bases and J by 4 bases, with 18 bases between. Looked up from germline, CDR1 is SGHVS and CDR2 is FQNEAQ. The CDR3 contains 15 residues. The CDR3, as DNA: TGTGCCAGCAGCCCGGACTTGGTCTTGCGATACGAGCAGTACTTC. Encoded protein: CASSPDLVLRYEQYF.

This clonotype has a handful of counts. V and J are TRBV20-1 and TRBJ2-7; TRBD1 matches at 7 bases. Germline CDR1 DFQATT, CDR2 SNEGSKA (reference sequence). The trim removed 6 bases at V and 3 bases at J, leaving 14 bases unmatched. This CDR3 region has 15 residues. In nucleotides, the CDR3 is TGCAGTGCCCAAACCTGGACAGGAAAAGTCTACGAGCAGTACTTC. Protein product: CSAQTWTGKVYEQYF.

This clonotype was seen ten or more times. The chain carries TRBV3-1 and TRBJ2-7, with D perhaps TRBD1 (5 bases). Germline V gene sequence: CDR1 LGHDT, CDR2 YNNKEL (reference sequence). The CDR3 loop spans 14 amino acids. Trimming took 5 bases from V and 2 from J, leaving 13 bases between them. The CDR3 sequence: CASSDGRGTYEQYF. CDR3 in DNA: TGTGCCAGCAGCGATGGTAGGGGTACCTACGAGCAGTACTTC.

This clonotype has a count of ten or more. CDR3 DNA: TGTGCCACACTGGACAGTCTTTCCAACAATGAGCAGTTCTTC. As protein: CATLDSLSNNEQFF. The chain couples TRBV2 to TRBJ2-1; weak D call: TRBD1 (6 bases). Deletions cut 10 bases from V and 5 bases from J, with 18 bases between. Germline CDR1 reads SNHLY; CDR2 reads FYNNEI. This CDR3 spans 14 amino acids. Complete variable domain (other parts from reference TRBV2 and TRBJ2-1): EPEVTQTPSHQVTQMGQEVILRCVPISNHLYFYWYRQILGQKVEFLVSFYNNEISEKSEIFDDQFSVERPDGSNFTLKIRSTKLEDSAMYFCATLDSLSNNEQFFGPGTRLTVL.

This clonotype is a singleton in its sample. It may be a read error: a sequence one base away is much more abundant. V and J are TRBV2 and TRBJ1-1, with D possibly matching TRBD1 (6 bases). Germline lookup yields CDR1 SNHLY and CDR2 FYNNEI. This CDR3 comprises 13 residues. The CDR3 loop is CSSEGTQTAEAFF. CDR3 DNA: TGTTCCAGTGAAGGGACACAAACTGCCGAAGCTTTCTTT. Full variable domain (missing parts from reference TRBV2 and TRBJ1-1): EPEVTQTPSHQVTQMGQEVILRCVPISNHLYFYWYRQILGQKVEFLVSFYNNEISEKSEIFDDQFSVERPDGSNFTLKIRSTKLEDSAMYFCSSEGTQTAEAFFGQGTRLTVV.

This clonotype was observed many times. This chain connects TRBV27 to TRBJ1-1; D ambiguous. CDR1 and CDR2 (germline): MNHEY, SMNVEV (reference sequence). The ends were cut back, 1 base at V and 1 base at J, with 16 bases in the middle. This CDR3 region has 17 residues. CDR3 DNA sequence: TGTGCCAGCAGTTTATGGCGGGCCCCCAGAAGGAACACTGAAGCTTTCTTT. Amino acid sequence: CASSLWRAPRRNTEAFF.

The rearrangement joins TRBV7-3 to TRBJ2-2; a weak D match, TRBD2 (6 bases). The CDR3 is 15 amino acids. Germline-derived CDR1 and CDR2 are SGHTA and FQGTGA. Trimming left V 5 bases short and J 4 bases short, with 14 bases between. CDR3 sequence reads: CASSRLGAGTGELFF. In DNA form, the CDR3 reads TGTGCCAGCAGCCGTCTAGGAGCGGGCACCGGGGAGCTGTTTTTT.

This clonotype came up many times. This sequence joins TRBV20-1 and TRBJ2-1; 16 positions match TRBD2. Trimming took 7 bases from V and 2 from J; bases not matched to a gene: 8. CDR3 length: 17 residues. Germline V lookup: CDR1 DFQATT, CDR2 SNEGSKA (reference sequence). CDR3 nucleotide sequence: TGCAGTGAGTCGGGACTAGCGGGGGGGCTGACCTACAATGAGCAGTTCTTC. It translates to CSESGLAGGLTYNEQFF.

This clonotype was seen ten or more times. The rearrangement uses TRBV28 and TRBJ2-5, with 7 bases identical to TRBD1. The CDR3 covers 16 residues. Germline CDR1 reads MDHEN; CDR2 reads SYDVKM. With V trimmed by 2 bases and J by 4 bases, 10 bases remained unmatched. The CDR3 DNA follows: TGTGCCAGCAGTTTAAACAGGGGACCTTTCGGAGAGACCCAGTACTTC. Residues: CASSLNRGPFGETQYF.

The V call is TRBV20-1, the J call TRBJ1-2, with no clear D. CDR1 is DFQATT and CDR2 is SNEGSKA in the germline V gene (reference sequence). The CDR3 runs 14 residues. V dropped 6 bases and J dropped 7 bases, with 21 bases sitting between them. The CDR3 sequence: CSAKSSQTGFGYTF. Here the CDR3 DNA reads TGCAGTGCGAAGTCCAGTCAAACGGGGTTTGGCTACACCTTC.

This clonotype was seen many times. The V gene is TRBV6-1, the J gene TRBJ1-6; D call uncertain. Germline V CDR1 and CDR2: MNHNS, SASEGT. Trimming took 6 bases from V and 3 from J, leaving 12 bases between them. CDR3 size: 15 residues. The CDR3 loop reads CASRESRNYNSPLHF. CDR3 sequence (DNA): TGTGCCAGCAGGGAAAGCAGGAACTATAATTCACCCCTCCACTTT.

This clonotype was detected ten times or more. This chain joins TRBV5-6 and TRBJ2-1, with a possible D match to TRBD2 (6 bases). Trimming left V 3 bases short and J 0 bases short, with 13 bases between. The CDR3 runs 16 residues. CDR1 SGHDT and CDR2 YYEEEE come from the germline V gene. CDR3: CASSYDRGSSYNEQFF. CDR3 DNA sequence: TGTGCCAGCAGCTACGACCGGGGGAGCTCCTACAATGAGCAGTTCTTC. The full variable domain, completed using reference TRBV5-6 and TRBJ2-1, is DAGVTQSPTHLIKTRGQQVTLRCSPKSGHDTVSWYQQALGQGPQFIFQYYEEEERQRGNFPDRFSGHQFPNYSSELNVNALLLGDSALYLCASSYDRGSSYNEQFFGPGTRLTVL.

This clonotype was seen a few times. The CDR3 DNA reads TGTGCCAGCAGAAAAAAATGGGGTAGTTGGGGCAATCAGCCCCAGCATTTT. It specifies CASRKKWGSWGNQPQHF. This chain joins TRBV6-2 or TRBV6-3 and TRBJ1-5; D is ambiguous. Germline CDR1 reads MNHEY; CDR2 reads SVGEGT. The CDR3 runs to 17 residues. Trimming shortened V by 6 bases and J by 2 bases, and 20 bases separated the two germline ends.

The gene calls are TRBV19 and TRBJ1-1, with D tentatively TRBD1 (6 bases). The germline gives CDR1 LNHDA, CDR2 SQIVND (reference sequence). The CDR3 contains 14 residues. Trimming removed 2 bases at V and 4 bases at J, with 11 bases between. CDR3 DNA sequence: TGTGCCAGTAGTATAAGGGGGGGGTTCACTGAAGCTTTCTTT. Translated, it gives CASSIRGGFTEAFF.

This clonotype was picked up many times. This CDR3 is CAWSVTRDQPQHF. As DNA, the CDR3 is TGTGCCTGGAGTGTAACCCGGGATCAGCCCCAGCATTTT. The genes are TRBV30 and TRBJ1-5; no clear D gene. V was cut by 0 bases and J by 5 bases, with 8 bases left in between. Germline CDR1 is GTSNPN and CDR2 is SVGIG (reference sequence). CDR3 size: 13 residues.

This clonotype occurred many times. This CDR3 is CATSVDRGSEKLFF. The DNA for the CDR3 is TGTGCCACCAGCGTGGACAGGGGGAGTGAAAAACTGTTTTTT. The rearrangement links TRBV15 to TRBJ1-4, with 10 bases lining up with TRBD1. With V trimmed by 5 bases and J by 7 bases, 4 bases remained unmatched. Germline CDR1 LNHNV, CDR2 YYDKDF (reference sequence). This CDR3 spans 14 amino acids.

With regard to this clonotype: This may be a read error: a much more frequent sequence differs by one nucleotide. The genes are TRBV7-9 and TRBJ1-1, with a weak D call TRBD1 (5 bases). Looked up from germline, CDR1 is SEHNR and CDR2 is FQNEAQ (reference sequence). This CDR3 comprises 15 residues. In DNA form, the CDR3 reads TGTGCCAGCAGCTTCACTGACAGCATGAACACTGAAGCTCTCTTT. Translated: CASSFTDSMNTEALF.

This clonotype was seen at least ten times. CDR3 coding DNA: TGTGCCAGCAGCTGGAGGGGGGCCGGATCTGGAAACACCATATATTTT. Translating it yields CASSWRGAGSGNTIYF. The chain links TRBV28 to TRBJ1-3, with D possibly being TRBD1 (6 bases). Germline CDR1 and CDR2: MDHEN and SYDVKM. V shed 6 bases and J shed 1 base, with 16 bases lying between them. The CDR3 loop spans 16 amino acids.

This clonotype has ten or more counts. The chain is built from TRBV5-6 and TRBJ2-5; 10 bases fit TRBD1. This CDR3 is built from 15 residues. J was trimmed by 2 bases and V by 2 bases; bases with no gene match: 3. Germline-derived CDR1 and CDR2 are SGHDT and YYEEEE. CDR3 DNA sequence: TGTGCCAGCAGCTTACCGGGACAGGGGCAAGAGACCCAGTACTTC. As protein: CASSLPGQGQETQYF.

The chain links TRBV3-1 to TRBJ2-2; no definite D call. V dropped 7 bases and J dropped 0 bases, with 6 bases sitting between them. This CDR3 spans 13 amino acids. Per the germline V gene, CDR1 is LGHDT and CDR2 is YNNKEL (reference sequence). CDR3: CASTLTNTGELFF. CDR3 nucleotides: TGTGCCAGCACCCTCACGAACACCGGGGAGCTGTTTTTT.